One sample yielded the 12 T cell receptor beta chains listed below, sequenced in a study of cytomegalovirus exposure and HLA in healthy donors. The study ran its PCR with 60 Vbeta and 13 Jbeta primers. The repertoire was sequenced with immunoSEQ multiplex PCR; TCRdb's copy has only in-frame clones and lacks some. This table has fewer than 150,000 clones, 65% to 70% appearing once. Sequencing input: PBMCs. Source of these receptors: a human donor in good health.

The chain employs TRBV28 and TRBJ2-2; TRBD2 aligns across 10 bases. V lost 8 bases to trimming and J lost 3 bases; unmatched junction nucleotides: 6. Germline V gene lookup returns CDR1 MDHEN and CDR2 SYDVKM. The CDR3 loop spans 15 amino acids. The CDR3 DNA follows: TGTGCCAGCCTCGGACTAGCGGAGCACACCGGGGAGCTGTTTTTT. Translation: CASLGLAEHTGELFF.

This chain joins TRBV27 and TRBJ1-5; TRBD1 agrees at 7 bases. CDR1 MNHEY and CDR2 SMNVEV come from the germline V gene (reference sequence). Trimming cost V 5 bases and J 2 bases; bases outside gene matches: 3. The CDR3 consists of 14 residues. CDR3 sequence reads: CASSVTGGNQPQHF. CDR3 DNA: TGTGCCAGCAGTGTAACAGGGGGCAATCAGCCCCAGCATTTT.

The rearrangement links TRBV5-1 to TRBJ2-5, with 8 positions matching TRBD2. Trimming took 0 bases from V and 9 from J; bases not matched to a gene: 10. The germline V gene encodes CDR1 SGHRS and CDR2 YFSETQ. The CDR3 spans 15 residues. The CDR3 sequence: CASSLAPLAVRAQYF. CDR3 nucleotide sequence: TGCGCCAGCAGCTTGGCCCCACTAGCGGTACGGGCCCAGTACTTC.

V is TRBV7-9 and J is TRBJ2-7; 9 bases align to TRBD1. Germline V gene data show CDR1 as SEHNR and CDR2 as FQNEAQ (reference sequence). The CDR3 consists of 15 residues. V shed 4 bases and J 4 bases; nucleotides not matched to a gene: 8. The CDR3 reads CASSYTGGKWYEQYF. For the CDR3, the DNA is TGTGCCAGCAGCTATACAGGGGGCAAGTGGTACGAGCAGTACTTC.

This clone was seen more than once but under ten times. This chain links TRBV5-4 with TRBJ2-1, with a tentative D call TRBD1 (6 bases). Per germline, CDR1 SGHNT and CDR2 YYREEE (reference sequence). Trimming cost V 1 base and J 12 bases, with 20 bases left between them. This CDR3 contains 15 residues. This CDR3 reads CASSLNPSQGSWQFF. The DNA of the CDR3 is TGTGCCAGCAGCTTGAACCCCTCACAGGGATCGTGGCAGTTCTTC. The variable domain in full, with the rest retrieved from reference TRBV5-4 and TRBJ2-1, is ETGVTQSPTHLIKTRGQQVTLRCSSQSGHNTVSWYQQALGQGPQFIFQYYREEENGRGNFPPRFSGLQFPNYSSELNVNALELDDSALYLCASSLNPSQGSWQFFGPGTRLTVL.

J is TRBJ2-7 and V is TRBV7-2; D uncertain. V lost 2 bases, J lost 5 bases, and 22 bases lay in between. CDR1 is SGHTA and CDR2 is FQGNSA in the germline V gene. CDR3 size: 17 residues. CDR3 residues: CASSLFGLASPIDEQYF. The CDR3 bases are TGTGCCAGCAGCTTATTCGGGTTGGCTTCCCCCATCGACGAGCAGTACTTC. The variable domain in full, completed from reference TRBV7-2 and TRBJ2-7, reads GAGVSQSPSNKVTEKGKDVELRCDPISGHTALYWYRQSLGQGLEFLIYFQGNSAPDKSGLPSDRFSAERTGGSVSTLTIQRTQQEDSAVYLCASSLFGLASPIDEQYFGPGTRLTVT.

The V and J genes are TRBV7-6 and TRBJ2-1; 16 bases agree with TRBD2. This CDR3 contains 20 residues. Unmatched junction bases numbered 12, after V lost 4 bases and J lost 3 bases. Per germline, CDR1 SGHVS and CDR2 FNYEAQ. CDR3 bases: TGTGCCAGCAGCTCACGCCCGGGACTAGCGGGAGGGGCGAGCTACAATGAGCAGTTCTTC. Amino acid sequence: CASSSRPGLAGGASYNEQFF.

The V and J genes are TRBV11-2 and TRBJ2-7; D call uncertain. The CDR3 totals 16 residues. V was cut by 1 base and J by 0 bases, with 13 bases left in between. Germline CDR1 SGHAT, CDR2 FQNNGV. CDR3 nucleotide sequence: TGTGCCAGCAGCTTAGGGGCAGGCACCAGCTCCTACGAGCAGTACTTC. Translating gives CASSLGAGTSSYEQYF.

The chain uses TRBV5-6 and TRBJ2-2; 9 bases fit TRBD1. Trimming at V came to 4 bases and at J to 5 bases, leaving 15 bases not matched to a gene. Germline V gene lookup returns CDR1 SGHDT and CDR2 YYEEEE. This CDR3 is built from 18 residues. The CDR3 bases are TGTGCCAGCAGCCGCTGGGACAGGGCGAGGTCCTTTACCGGGGAGCTGTTTTTT. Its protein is CASSRWDRARSFTGELFF.

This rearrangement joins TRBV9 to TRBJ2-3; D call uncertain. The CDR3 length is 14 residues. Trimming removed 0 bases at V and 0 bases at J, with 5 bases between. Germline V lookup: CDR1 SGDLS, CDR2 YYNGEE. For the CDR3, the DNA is TGTGCCAGCAGCGTAGGTAGCAGCACAGATACGCAGTATTTT. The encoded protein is CASSVGSSTDTQYF.

This chain's CDR3 is CASSPRQGTSTEAFF. CDR3 coding DNA: TGTGCCAGCTCACCCCGACAGGGGACGAGCACTGAAGCTTTCTTT. The V gene is TRBV18, the J gene TRBJ1-1; 8 nucleotides align to TRBD1. The V and J ends lost 3 bases and 4 bases, in that order; junction bases with no gene match: 7. Germline CDR1 and CDR2: KGHSH and LQKENI. The CDR3 extends over 15 amino acids.

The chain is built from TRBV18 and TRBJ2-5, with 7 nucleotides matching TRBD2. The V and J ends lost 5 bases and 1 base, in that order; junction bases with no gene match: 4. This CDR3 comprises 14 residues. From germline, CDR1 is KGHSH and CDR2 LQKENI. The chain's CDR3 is CASSRSSGQETQYF. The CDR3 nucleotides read TGTGCCAGCTCAAGGTCTAGCGGCCAAGAGACCCAGTACTTC. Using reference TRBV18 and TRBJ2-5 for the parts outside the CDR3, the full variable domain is NAGVMQNPRHLVRRRGQEARLRCSPMKGHSHVYWYRQLPEEGLKFMVYLQKENIIDESGMPKERFSAEFPKEGPSILRIQQVVRGDSAAYFCASSRSSGQETQYFGPGTRLLVL.